Sequencing of this T cell receptor beta chain was carried out in a study of identical twins. Study results and limitations: Analyses based on zero insertions could be partly confounded by invariant MAIT and iNKT cells. Twins' excess sharing was less marked for out-of-frame beta sequences. Fewer insertions marked abundant cord blood beta clonotypes; young adult naive trended weakly, memory not at all.

Using its own MiXCR run on the 5' RACE reads, TCRdb lists one record per CDR3 protein. The data contain 420,000 or so distinct CDR3 sequences, 15% to 20% of them seen just once; the ten biggest clones take up roughly an eighth. Comment on this clonotype: Its antigen is unidentified.

The sample taken for sequencing was naive T cells sorted from blood. The origin of this receptor is a man aged 45-65 years in good health.

CDR3 DNA: TGTGCCAGCAGCGTTGGCAACCCGGGGGAGCAGTACTTC. Amino acid sequence: CASSVGNPGEQYF. The V and J genes are TRBV9 and TRBJ2-7; D might be TRBD2 (5 bases). Trimming left V 2 bases short and J 7 bases short, with 13 bases between. Germline-derived CDR1 and CDR2 are SGDLS and YYNGEE. The CDR3 totals 13 residues.